This T cell receptor (beta chain) was identified during a study of T cell repertoires in cytomegalovirus infection. Findings and caveats of the study: Cumulated frequencies of public TCR beta families served to identify carriers of CMV plus the relevant HLA.

The CDR3 totals 15 residues. V was pared by 0 bases and J by 3 bases, with 10 bases between. CDR1 MNHNY and CDR2 SVGAGI come from the germline V gene (reference sequence). Note on this clonotype: Antigen specificity is unknown.

TCRdb used MiXCR to reprocess the reads, holding one entry per CDR3 protein. Among 400,000 to 600,000 distinct CDR3 sequences, about 42% were seen once, and the ten largest hold roughly two fifths. This sequence joins TRBV6-6 and TRBJ2-3, with D perhaps assigned TRBD1 or TRBD2 (5 bases each). This specimen was cultured PBMCs, taken from culture after CMV antigen stimulation. This sequence was found in a human donor in good health (CMV status not recorded). Some clones in this sample may be carry-over from other donors' samples. The chain's CDR3 is CASSYSMWGTDTQYF. CDR3 sequence (DNA): TGTGCCAGCAGTTACTCGATGTGGGGGACAGATACGCAGTATTTT.